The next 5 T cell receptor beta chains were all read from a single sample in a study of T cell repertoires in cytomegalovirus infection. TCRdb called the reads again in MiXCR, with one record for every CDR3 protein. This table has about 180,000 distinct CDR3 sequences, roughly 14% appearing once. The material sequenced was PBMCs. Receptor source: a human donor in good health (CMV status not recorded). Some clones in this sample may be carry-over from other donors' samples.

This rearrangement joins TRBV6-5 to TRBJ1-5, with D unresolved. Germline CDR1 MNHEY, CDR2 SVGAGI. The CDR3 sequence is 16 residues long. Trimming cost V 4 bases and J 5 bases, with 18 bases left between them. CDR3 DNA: TGTGCCAGCAGTTTCTCCTGGGAGTCCTTCGATCAGCCCCAGCATTTT. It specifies CASSFSWESFDQPQHF.

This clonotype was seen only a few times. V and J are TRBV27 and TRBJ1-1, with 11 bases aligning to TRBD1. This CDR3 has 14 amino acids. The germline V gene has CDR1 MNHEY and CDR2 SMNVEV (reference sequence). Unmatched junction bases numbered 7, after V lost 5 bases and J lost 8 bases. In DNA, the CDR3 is TGTGCCAGCAGTCCTAGGGACAGGGGGAGAGAAGCTTTCTTT. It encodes CASSPRDRGREAFF.

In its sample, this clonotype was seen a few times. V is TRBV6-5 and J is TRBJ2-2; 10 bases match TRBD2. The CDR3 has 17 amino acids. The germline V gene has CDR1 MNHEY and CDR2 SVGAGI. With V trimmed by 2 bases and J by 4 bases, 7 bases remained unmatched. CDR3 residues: CASSYGLAGAGTGELFF. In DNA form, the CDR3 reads TGTGCCAGCAGTTACGGCCTAGCGGGAGCGGGCACCGGGGAGCTGTTTTTT.

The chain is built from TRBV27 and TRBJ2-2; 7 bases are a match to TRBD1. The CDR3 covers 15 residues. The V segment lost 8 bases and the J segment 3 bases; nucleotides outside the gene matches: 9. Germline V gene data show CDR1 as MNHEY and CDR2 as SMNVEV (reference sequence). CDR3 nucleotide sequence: TGTGCCAGCGCACCCGGGGACAGATACACCGGGGAGCTGTTTTTT. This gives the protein CASAPGDRYTGELFF.

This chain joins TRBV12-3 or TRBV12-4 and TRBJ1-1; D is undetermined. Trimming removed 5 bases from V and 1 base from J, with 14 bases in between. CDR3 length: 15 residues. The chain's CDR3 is CASSPDPWGNTEAFF. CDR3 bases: TGTGCCAGCAGTCCGGACCCCTGGGGGAACACTGAAGCTTTCTTT.